The 17 T cell receptor beta chains reported below all come from one sample, sequenced in a study of shared clonotypes between healthy human individuals. Sequencing used immunoSEQ multiplex PCR; TCRdb keeps in-frame clones, though not all of them. The sample shows hundreds of thousands of clones, about 96% of them seen only once. The sequencing sample was made of naive CD4+ T cells sorted from blood. The subset is: CD45RA+ positively selected. These receptors all come from a young woman in good health.

CDR3 bases: TGCGCCAGCCTTGGGAGGGATCGAGGCACTGAAGCTTTCTTT. This codes for CASLGRDRGTEAFF. The chain employs TRBV10-2 and TRBJ1-1; no firm D call. Germline loops: CDR1 WSHSY, CDR2 SAAADI. The CDR3 has 14 amino acids. The V and J ends lost 8 bases and 4 bases respectively, with 17 bases between them.

V is TRBV29-1 and J is TRBJ2-5; D is unresolved. The DNA end lines up better with TRBJ2-7; the J call may be wrong. The CDR3 sequence is 12 residues long. Germline V gene lookup returns CDR1 SQVTM and CDR2 ANQGSEA. In DNA form, the CDR3 reads TGCAGCGTTGACGGTCCCTCCTACGAGCAGTACTTC. It translates to CSVDGPSYEQYF.

The V and J genes are TRBV28 and TRBJ1-4; the D gene is possibly TRBD1 (6 bases). Per the germline V gene, CDR1 is MDHEN and CDR2 is SYDVKM. V lost 4 bases to trimming and J lost 2 bases, with 11 bases between them. CDR3 size: 15 residues. The CDR3 DNA reads as TGTGCCAGCAGTTCTGCAGGGGCGACTAATGAAAAACTGTTTTTT. It encodes CASSSAGATNEKLFF.

The CDR3 loop is CASRTRGTGELFF. For the CDR3, the DNA is TGTGCCAGCAGGACTAGGGGCACCGGGGAGCTGTTTTTT. This sequence joins TRBV28 and TRBJ2-2, with a weak D call TRBD2 (6 bases). The ends were cut back, 6 bases at V and 4 bases at J, with 9 bases in the middle. This CDR3 comprises 13 residues. Germline CDR1 MDHEN, CDR2 SYDVKM.

The chain has TRBV19 and TRBJ1-1; no definite D call. Germline assignment: CDR1 LNHDA and CDR2 SQIVND (reference sequence). The CDR3 is 16 amino acids. Trimming pared 0 bases from V and 5 bases from J, leaving 16 bases between. Here the CDR3 reads CASSIDLSGYSTEAFF. The CDR3 DNA reads as TGTGCCAGTAGTATAGATCTATCCGGATACAGTACTGAAGCTTTCTTT.

CDR3 region: CAWGQSSYEQYF. DNA of the CDR3: TGTGCCTGGGGTCAGTCATCCTACGAGCAGTACTTC. The chain carries TRBV30 and TRBJ2-7, with unresolved D. Germline V CDR1 and CDR2: GTSNPN, SVGIG (reference sequence). There are 12 residues in the CDR3. Trimming took 5 bases from V and 1 from J, leaving 9 bases between them.

The gene calls are TRBV2 and TRBJ2-5, with 10 bases matching TRBD1. Germline-derived CDR1 and CDR2 are SNHLY and FYNNEI. V was pared by 7 bases and J by 4 bases, with 9 bases of the junction left unmatched. The CDR3 spans 15 residues. Here the CDR3 DNA reads TGTGCCAGCACCAATTCTAGGACAGGGGGAGAGACCCAGTACTTC. It codes for CASTNSRTGGETQYF.

Details on this clone: At one end, the junction sequence differs from germline, possibly due to a read error. This chain links TRBV2 with TRBJ2-7; a possible D gene is TRBD2 (5 bases). The CDR3 consists of 11 residues. CDR1 and CDR2 (germline): SNHLY, FYNNEI. The CDR3, as DNA: TGTGCCAGCAGTGAGGGCCGCACCAGCGGCTTC. Amino acids: CASSEGRTSGF. The variable domain in full, with the rest retrieved from reference TRBV2 and TRBJ2-7, is EPEVTQTPSHQVTQMGQEVILRCVPISNHLYFYWYRQILGQKVEFLVSFYNNEISEKSEIFDDQFSVERPDGSNFTLKIRSTKLEDSAMYFCASSEGRTSGFGPGTRLTVT.

The chain uses TRBV7-9 and TRBJ2-3; a weak D match, TRBD2 (6 bases). CDR1 is SEHNR and CDR2 is FQNEAQ in the germline V gene (reference sequence). Trimming shortened V by 1 base and J by 4 bases, and 15 bases separated the two germline ends. There are 16 residues in the CDR3. CDR3 in amino acids: CASSLGTPGGPDTQYF. Here the CDR3 DNA reads TGTGCCAGCAGCTTAGGGACTCCCGGGGGTCCAGATACGCAGTATTTT.

On this clone: This sample includes further DNA sequences coding for the same CDR3. The V call is TRBV5-1, the J call TRBJ2-1, with 10 bases lining up with TRBD2. The CDR3 is 15 residues long. Per the germline V gene, CDR1 is SGHRS and CDR2 is YFSETQ. V lost 3 bases to trimming and J lost 3 bases; unmatched junction nucleotides: 3. CDR3 protein: CASSSGTSDYNEQFF. The CDR3 nucleotides read TGCGCCAGCAGCTCCGGGACTAGCGACTACAATGAGCAGTTCTTC.

CDR3 sequence: CASSDMPYRDTGELFF. The CDR3 DNA is TGCGCCAGCAGCGATATGCCCTACCGGGACACCGGGGAGCTGTTTTTT. The chain employs TRBV4-1 and TRBJ2-2; the D is unclear. The V gene's germline CDR1 is MGHRA and CDR2 YSYEKL. Trimming removed 5 bases from V and 3 bases from J, with 16 bases in between. This CDR3 is built from 16 residues.

This chain connects TRBV6-5 to TRBJ2-7; weak D call: TRBD2 (6 bases). With 6 bases removed from V and 8 bases from J, the gap between germline ends came to 20 bases. CDR3 length equals 14 residues. Germline assignment: CDR1 MNHEY and CDR2 SVGAGI. CDR3 DNA: TGTGCCAGCAGCGCGGGGACCTTAGGGACCAAGCAGTACTTC. This encodes CASSAGTLGTKQYF.

The V gene is TRBV5-1, the J gene TRBJ2-1; TRBD1 aligns across 7 bases. Per germline, CDR1 SGHRS and CDR2 YFSETQ. Trimming at V came to 4 bases and at J to 5 bases, leaving 9 bases not matched to a gene. The CDR3 has 15 residues. The CDR3 here is CASSKTRDRNNEQFF. As DNA, the CDR3 is TGCGCCAGCAGCAAAACTAGGGACAGAAACAATGAGCAGTTCTTC.

The chain carries TRBV28 and TRBJ1-6; 7 nucleotides align to TRBD1. The V gene's germline CDR1 is MDHEN and CDR2 SYDVKM. The V and J ends lost 3 bases and 9 bases, in that order; junction bases with no gene match: 5. The CDR3 has 14 residues. CDR3 amino acids: CASSFGRGRSPLHF. The CDR3 region has the DNA TGTGCCAGCAGTTTCGGTAGGGGGCGTTCACCCCTCCACTTT.

The chain joins TRBV4-1 to TRBJ1-6; TRBD1 aligns across 9 bases. CDR1 and CDR2 from the germline V gene are MGHRA and YSYEKL. The J segment lost 9 bases and the V segment lost 0 bases, leaving 6 bases of the junction unmatched. The CDR3 has 16 residues. The CDR3 sequence is CASSQEEWTGVSPLHF. CDR3 DNA sequence: TGCGCCAGCAGCCAAGAAGAGTGGACAGGGGTTTCACCCCTCCACTTT.

Details on this clone: The same CDR3 also results from other DNA sequences found in this sample. V and J are TRBV5-1 and TRBJ2-5, with a possible D match to TRBD2 (5 bases). The CDR3 covers 15 residues. Trimming stripped 0 bases from V and 0 bases from J, with 9 bases between. The germline gives CDR1 SGHRS, CDR2 YFSETQ. This chain's CDR3 is CASSLASGNQETQYF. CDR3 sequence (DNA): TGCGCCAGCAGCTTGGCGTCGGGGAACCAAGAGACCCAGTACTTC.

The CDR3 coding sequence is TGTGCCTGGAGTGGGTCCTGGACCAGAAATCAGCCCCAGCATTTT. The encoded protein is CAWSGSWTRNQPQHF. The chain carries TRBV30 and TRBJ1-5; no clear D. V was shortened by 1 base and J by 4 bases, with 14 bases between the two germline ends. Germline V gene data show CDR1 as GTSNPN and CDR2 as SVGIG (reference sequence). The CDR3 sequence is 15 residues long. The variable domain in full, completed from reference TRBV30 and TRBJ1-5, reads SQTIHQWPATLVQPVGSPLSLECTVEGTSNPNLYWYRQAAGRGLQLLFYSVGIGQISSEVPQNLSASRPQDRQFILSSKKLLLSDSGFYLCAWSGSWTRNQPQHFGDGTRLSIL.